Below, one T cell receptor (beta chain) is given with its context. Its antigen is unknown. These data originate in a study of chemoradiotherapy in HPV16-positive cancers. Study-wide findings and caveats: For HPV16-positive patients, expanding HPV-responsive T cells associated with longer recurrence-free survival.

Sequencing was performed with immunoSEQ multiplex PCR; in TCRdb, only in-frame clones are kept and a portion is missing. The sample holds approximately 10,000 clones, 80% to 90% seen once. The sequence came from a human donor with HPV-associated anogenital cancer. The specimen comprised tumor tissue, sampled from a patient who underwent chemoradiotherapy.

This CDR3 reads CAWRDGGVWRNGYTF. The CDR3 nucleotides are TGTGCCTGGAGGGATGGAGGGGTATGGCGAAATGGCTACACCTTC. V is TRBV30 and J is TRBJ1-2, with D maybe TRBD1 (5 bases). The CDR3 runs to 15 residues. Deletions cut 3 bases from V and 6 bases from J, with 20 bases between. Per germline, CDR1 GTSNPN and CDR2 SVGIG (reference sequence).